Listed below are T cell receptor beta chains from one sample, sequenced in a study of blood T cell repertoires in COVID-19. The data were produced by immunoSEQ multiplex PCR, yet TCRdb's version contains in-frame clones alone and is incomplete. Among around 58,000 clones listed, approximately 88% were seen once. Sequencing was performed on peripheral blood. The source of these receptors is a human donor in a cohort sampled during active COVID-19. Both conserved end residues are part of each CDR3. A D gene is named only where the DNA matches it firmly. Clone size is not always given. Where it is, it says once, few, many or a class for expanded clones.

v_gene: TRBV6-5; abundance: -; j_gene: TRBJ1-2; d_gene: TRBD1; CDR3aa: CASKKGTGLNYGYTF; CDR3nt: TGTGCCAGCAAAAAAGGGACAGGGCTTAACTATGGCTACACCTTC
v_gene: TRBV7-9; abundance: once; j_gene: TRBJ2-1; d_gene: -; CDR3aa: CASSLVGDYNEQFF; CDR3nt: TGTGCCAGCAGCTTGGTGGGAGATTACAATGAGCAGTTCTTC
v_gene: TRBV24-1; abundance: once; j_gene: TRBJ2-6; d_gene: TRBD1; CDR3aa: CATSDSNRGLKAGANVLTF; CDR3nt: TGTGCCACCAGTGATTCTAACAGGGGGCTCAAAGCTGGGGCCAACGTCCTGACTTTC
v_gene: TRBV3-1/TRBV3-2; abundance: -; j_gene: TRBJ2-7; d_gene: -; CDR3aa: CASSPSPSQKSGVHEQYF; CDR3nt: TGTGCCAGCAGTCCCTCGCCGAGCCAAAAATCGGGGGTACACGAGCAGTACTTC
v_gene: TRBV4-2; abundance: -; j_gene: TRBJ2-3; d_gene: -; CDR3aa: CASSQGLVSTDTQYF; CDR3nt: TGTGCCAGCAGCCAAGGTCTAGTTAGCACAGATACGCAGTATTTT
v_gene: TRBV3-1/TRBV3-2; abundance: -; j_gene: TRBJ2-1; d_gene: TRBD2; CDR3aa: CASSRGRAGSYNEQFF; CDR3nt: TGTGCCAGCAGCCGAGGGAGGGCCGGGTCCTACAATGAGCAGTTCTTC
v_gene: TRBV6-6; abundance: -; j_gene: TRBJ1-4; d_gene: TRBD1; CDR3aa: CASRPDRVNEKLFF; CDR3nt: TGTGCCAGCAGGCCCGACAGGGTTAATGAAAAACTGTTTTTT
v_gene: TRBV3-1/TRBV3-2; abundance: once; j_gene: TRBJ2-6; d_gene: -; CDR3aa: CASSPTGANVLTF; CDR3nt: TGTGCCAGCAGCCCGACAGGGGCCAACGTCCTGACTTTC
v_gene: TRBV2; abundance: -; j_gene: TRBJ2-7; d_gene: TRBD1; CDR3aa: CASRGTGHEQYF; CDR3nt: TGTGCCAGCAGAGGGACAGGGCACGAGCAGTACTTC
v_gene: TRBV4-3; abundance: few; j_gene: TRBJ1-6; d_gene: -; CDR3aa: CASSQETGVYNSPLHF; CDR3nt: TGCGCCAGCAGCCAAGAGACAGGAGTGTATAATTCACCCCTCCACTTT
v_gene: TRBV11-2; abundance: -; j_gene: TRBJ2-7; d_gene: -; CDR3aa: CASSKAGNRHEQYF; CDR3nt: TGTGCCAGCAGCAAAGCAGGGAACCGCCACGAGCAGTACTTC
v_gene: TRBV7-2; abundance: -; j_gene: TRBJ2-1; d_gene: -; CDR3aa: CASSLDRYNEQFF; CDR3nt: TGTGCCAGCAGCTTAGACAGGTACAATGAGCAGTTCTTC
v_gene: TRBV29-1; abundance: -; j_gene: TRBJ2-3; d_gene: TRBD1; CDR3aa: CSSGQGADTQYF; CDR3nt: TGCAGCTCGGGACAGGGGGCAGATACGCAGTATTTT
v_gene: TRBV3-1/TRBV3-2; abundance: -; j_gene: TRBJ1-5; d_gene: -; CDR3aa: CASSRAGSNQPQHF; CDR3nt: TGTGCCAGCAGCCGAGCAGGGAGCAATCAGCCCCAGCATTTT
v_gene: TRBV5-5; abundance: -; j_gene: TRBJ1-2; d_gene: TRBD1; CDR3aa: CASSRDRGASSIGYTF; CDR3nt: TGTGCCAGCAGCCGGGACAGGGGCGCCTCATCTATTGGCTACACCTTC
v_gene: TRBV20-1; abundance: -; j_gene: TRBJ2-4; d_gene: -; CDR3aa: CSASSNIQYF; CDR3nt: TGCAGTGCTTCCTCTAACATTCAGTACTTC
v_gene: TRBV3-1/TRBV3-2; abundance: -; j_gene: TRBJ2-5; d_gene: TRBD1; CDR3aa: CASSSRTGGADQYF; CDR3nt: TGTGCCAGCAGCTCCCGGACAGGGGGCGCAGACCAGTACTTC
v_gene: TRBV27; abundance: -; j_gene: TRBJ2-1; d_gene: -; CDR3aa: CASSLSRTSHNEQFF; CDR3nt: TGTGCCAGCAGTTTATCTCGGACATCCCACAATGAGCAGTTCTTC
v_gene: TRBV21-1; abundance: once; j_gene: TRBJ1-2; d_gene: -; CDR3aa: CASITGWYGYTF; CDR3nt: TGTGCCAGCATAACAGGGTGGTATGGCTACACCTTC
v_gene: TRBV10-2; abundance: -; j_gene: TRBJ2-7; d_gene: TRBD2; CDR3aa: CASRIAGGPNEQYF; CDR3nt: TGCGCCAGCCGCATAGCGGGAGGGCCGAACGAGCAGTACTTC
v_gene: TRBV4-3; abundance: -; j_gene: TRBJ2-1; d_gene: TRBD2; CDR3aa: CASSQDLGGGRSLFF; CDR3nt: TGCGCCAGCAGCCAAGATCTCGGGGGGGGGCGCAGTTTGTTCTTC
v_gene: TRBV7-2; abundance: -; j_gene: TRBJ2-1; d_gene: -; CDR3aa: CASSNREVRIYNEQFF; CDR3nt: TGTGCCAGCAGCAACAGGGAAGTTCGGATCTACAATGAGCAGTTCTTC
v_gene: TRBV19; abundance: once; j_gene: TRBJ2-7; d_gene: -; CDR3aa: CASRKRSSKAYEQYF; CDR3nt: TGTGCCAGTAGGAAGCGCTCCTCGAAAGCCTACGAGCAGTACTTC
v_gene: TRBV6-5; abundance: -; j_gene: TRBJ1-1; d_gene: TRBD1; CDR3aa: CASSRSRDRGTEAFF; CDR3nt: TGTGCCAGCAGCCGCTCTCGGGACAGGGGAACTGAAGCTTTCTTT
v_gene: TRBV15; abundance: once; j_gene: TRBJ1-2; d_gene: -; CDR3aa: CATSRRDGPYGYTF; CDR3nt: TGTGCCACCAGCAGGAGGGATGGACCTTATGGCTACACCTTC
v_gene: TRBV11-3; abundance: -; j_gene: TRBJ2-3; d_gene: -; CDR3aa: CASSFGQSTDTQYF; CDR3nt: TGTGCCAGCAGCTTTGGACAGAGCACAGATACGCAGTATTTT
v_gene: TRBV21-1; abundance: -; j_gene: TRBJ2-7; d_gene: -; CDR3aa: CASSGRDRGYEQYF; CDR3nt: TGTGCCAGCAGCGGCCGGGACAGGGGCTACGAGCAGTACTTC
v_gene: TRBV7-8; abundance: once; j_gene: TRBJ2-6; d_gene: TRBD2; CDR3aa: CASSERLAGVGANVLTF; CDR3nt: TGTGCCAGCAGCGAGAGACTAGCGGGAGTTGGGGCCAACGTCCTGACTTTC
v_gene: TRBV5-1; abundance: -; j_gene: TRBJ2-5; d_gene: TRBD1; CDR3aa: CASSFGTGRETQYF; CDR3nt: TGCGCCAGCAGTTTTGGGACAGGGAGGGAGACCCAGTACTTC
v_gene: TRBV5-1; abundance: -; j_gene: TRBJ2-5; d_gene: -; CDR3aa: CASSRMGQNSETQYF; CDR3nt: TGCGCCAGCAGCCGAATGGGACAAAACAGTGAGACCCAGTACTTC
v_gene: TRBV19; abundance: -; j_gene: TRBJ2-6; d_gene: TRBD1; CDR3aa: CASRPLGQGDSGANVLTF; CDR3nt: TGTGCCAGTAGGCCCCTCGGACAGGGGGACTCTGGGGCCAACGTCCTGACTTTC
v_gene: TRBV5-1; abundance: -; j_gene: TRBJ2-3; d_gene: -; CDR3aa: CASSLETRSDTQYF; CDR3nt: TGCGCCAGCAGCCTGGAGACTAGGTCGGATACGCAGTATTTT
v_gene: TRBV19; abundance: -; j_gene: TRBJ1-4; d_gene: -; CDR3aa: CASSMSATNEKLFF; CDR3nt: TGTGCCAGTAGTATGAGCGCAACTAATGAAAAACTGTTTTTT
v_gene: TRBV27; abundance: once; j_gene: TRBJ2-7; d_gene: TRBD2; CDR3aa: CASSASSGASSYEQYF; CDR3nt: TGTGCCAGCAGTGCATCTAGCGGGGCTAGCTCCTACGAGCAGTACTTC
v_gene: TRBV5-1; abundance: -; j_gene: TRBJ2-1; d_gene: TRBD2; CDR3aa: CASSGGVAGVGNEQFF; CDR3nt: TGCGCCAGCAGCGGGGGGGTAGCGGGAGTTGGCAATGAGCAGTTCTTC